The entry that follows covers one TCR beta chain sequence. The antigen remains unidentified. This sample stems from a study of CD8+ T cells in alopecia areata. Broader study findings: Among patients, TCR sharing was less clear than in mice, a difference possibly due in part to HLA diversity in the patient population. In scalp samples, resident alphabeta T cells of normal skin are also sequenced.

Germline-derived CDR1 and CDR2 are SGDLS and YYNGEE. The V segment lost 0 bases and the J segment 2 bases; nucleotides outside the gene matches: 4. The CDR3 is made up of 16 amino acids. Isolated RNA was reverse transcribed into cDNA used as the sequencing template. The protocol was immunoSEQ multiplex PCR, while the TCRdb copy is restricted to in-frame clones and leaves out a portion. The sample includes approximately 150,000 clones, roughly 60% of them seen just once. The chain recombines TRBV9 with TRBJ2-2, with 7 bases identical to TRBD2. The source of this sequence is a human donor in good health. Sequencing input: CD4+ T cells sorted from blood. The CDR3 region has the DNA TGTGCCAGCAGCGTAGTAACGGGAGGTAACACCGGGGAGCTGTTTTTT. Encoded protein: CASSVVTGGNTGELFF.